The 25 T cell receptor beta chains reported below all come from one sample, sequenced in a study of cytomegalovirus exposure and HLA in healthy donors (dated by TCRdb to 2016 to 2017). Receptors were amplified or captured by the immunoSEQ multiplex PCR assay. For the multiplex PCR, a mixture combining 60 forward primers for TCR Vbeta segments and 13 reverse primers for TCR Jbeta segments was used. Not all clones reach the TCRdb copy of this immuneACCESS table, which keeps in-frame sequences only. Checked studies attribute under half of the gap to unresolved V genes and leave the rest unexplained. This sample gives 100,000 to 150,000 clones in total; around 80% of them show up just once. 0.95% to 1.4% of the sample is held by the ten biggest clonotypes. What was sequenced was PBMCs. The receptor source for this set is a woman in her 30s in good health and CMV-seronegative.

This chain links TRBV19 with TRBJ1-4; 8 nucleotides agree with TRBD1. In germline, CDR1 is LNHDA, CDR2 SQIVND (reference sequence). Germline trimming cut 5 bases from V and 4 bases from J; bases unmatched to any gene: 6. The CDR3 sequence is 15 residues long. In DNA, the CDR3 is TGTGCCAGTAGTGTCGAGGACAGGGTTAATGAAAAACTGTTTTTT. Its protein product is CASSVEDRVNEKLFF.

The gene calls are TRBV11-2 and TRBJ1-5, with 8 bases that match TRBD1. The CDR3 has 13 amino acids. With 1 base clipped from V and 10 bases from J, the junction kept 3 bases outside the gene matches. Germline V gene data show CDR1 as SGHAT and CDR2 as FQNNGV. For the CDR3, the DNA is TGTGCCAGCAGCTTAGGGACAGGGCTTCCCCAGCATTTT. This sequence encodes CASSLGTGLPQHF.

The chain links TRBV30 to TRBJ2-5, with TRBD2 matching 12 bases. CDR3 length equals 18 residues. V trimming: 5 bases; J trimming: 4 bases; junction bases outside the gene matches: 17. The germline V gene encodes CDR1 GTSNPN and CDR2 SVGIG (reference sequence). CDR3 amino acids: CAWATSGGPRRARETQYF. The CDR3 region has the DNA TGTGCCTGGGCAACTAGCGGGGGGCCCCGTAGGGCGAGAGAGACCCAGTACTTC. Supplemented by reference TRBV30 and TRBJ2-5, the full variable domain reads SQTIHQWPATLVQPVGSPLSLECTVEGTSNPNLYWYRQAAGRGLQLLFYSVGIGQISSEVPQNLSASRPQDRQFILSSKKLLLSDSGFYLCAWATSGGPRRARETQYFGPGTRLLVL.

V is TRBV5-1 and J is TRBJ2-7; 9 bases agree with TRBD1. CDR1 is SGHRS, CDR2 YFSETQ, per germline. The J segment lost 4 bases and the V segment lost 0 bases, leaving 8 bases of the junction unmatched. The CDR3 extends over 16 amino acids. DNA for the CDR3: TGCGCCAGCAGCTTGGGGATCGGACAGGGGCTGTACGAGCAGTACTTC. Translated: CASSLGIGQGLYEQYF.

This clone was counted a few times. The rearrangement joins TRBV5-4 to TRBJ2-7; 10 bases are a match to TRBD2. CDR1 SGHNT and CDR2 YYREEE come from the germline V gene (reference sequence). V lost 0 bases, J lost 4 bases, and 7 bases stayed unmatched. CDR3 size: 16 residues. DNA for the CDR3: TGTGCCAGCAGCTTGGATCCTAGCGGGAGAGGTTACGAGCAGTACTTC. It encodes CASSLDPSGRGYEQYF.

This sequence joins TRBV2 and TRBJ2-5; 7 bases are a match to TRBD2. Matching the DNA end better, TRBJ2-7 makes the J call doubtful. Germline CDR1 reads SNHLY; CDR2 reads FYNNEI. The CDR3 is 16 amino acids. The CDR3 loop is CASRSSLALSSYEQYF. The DNA of the CDR3 is TGTGCCAGCAGAAGTTCACTAGCGCTGAGCTCCTACGAGCAGTACTTC.

This chain connects TRBV10-1 to TRBJ2-5, with D tentatively TRBD1 (5 bases). The end of the DNA aligns better with TRBJ2-7, so the J call may be wrong. The CDR3 length is 16 residues. In germline, CDR1 is WNHNN, CDR2 SYGVQD (reference sequence). The CDR3 here is CASRRKDTVDPYEQYF. The CDR3 nucleotides read TGCGCCAGCAGAAGAAAGGACACCGTGGACCCCTACGAGCAGTACTTC.

This clone was observed a single time. This sequence joins TRBV11-2 and TRBJ2-3; D not certain. V gave up 2 bases and J gave up 7 bases, with 10 bases separating them. The length of the CDR3 is 13 residues. Germline CDR1 reads SGHAT; CDR2 reads FQNNGV. This chain's CDR3 is CASSLPPRNTQYF. The DNA for the CDR3 is TGTGCCAGCAGCTTACCCCCTAGGAATACGCAGTATTTT.

This rearrangement joins TRBV18 to TRBJ2-3; TRBD2 agrees at 9 bases. The length of the CDR3 is 17 residues. The germline gives CDR1 KGHSH, CDR2 LQKENI. J gave up 3 bases and V 5 bases, and 12 bases lay outside the gene matches. In DNA, the CDR3 is TGTGCCAGCTCATCCTCCCATTCGACTAGCGGAACAGATACGCAGTATTTT. Translated: CASSSSHSTSGTDTQYF.

The chain links TRBV2 to TRBJ1-5, with TRBD1 matching 7 bases. V lost 8 bases to trimming and J lost 3 bases; unmatched junction nucleotides: 7. Germline V gives CDR1 SNHLY, CDR2 FYNNEI. The CDR3 is made up of 14 amino acids. The CDR3 DNA sequence: TGTGCCAGCGGACTGGGACAGAACAATCAGCCCCAGCATTTT. This gives the protein CASGLGQNNQPQHF.

This clone was counted a few times. This chain joins TRBV28 and TRBJ2-5; D perhaps matches TRBD2 (5 bases). Trimming stripped 6 bases from V and 5 bases from J, with 19 bases between. There are 15 residues in the CDR3. Germline CDR1 MDHEN, CDR2 SYDVKM. In DNA form, the CDR3 reads TGTGCCAGCAGCCCGCATCAAGCGGATTTGGAGACCCAGTACTTC. Amino acid sequence: CASSPHQADLETQYF.

This clone appeared a single time. The gene calls are TRBV5-5 and TRBJ2-7; D unclear. Germline V gives CDR1 SGHKS, CDR2 YYEKEE (reference sequence). This CDR3 has 14 amino acids. Deletions cut 0 bases from V and 2 bases from J, with 9 bases between. The CDR3 DNA reads TGTGCCAGCAGCTTGGCCACTGTTGCCTACGAGCAGTACTTC. As protein: CASSLATVAYEQYF.

The chain carries TRBV5-5 and TRBJ1-2; TRBD1 matches at 7 bases. J lost 5 bases, V lost 0 bases, and 7 bases had no gene match. Looked up from germline, CDR1 is SGHKS and CDR2 is YYEKEE (reference sequence). The CDR3 sequence is 15 residues long. The CDR3 sequence is CASSLERGRGYGYTF. In nucleotides, the CDR3 is TGTGCCAGCAGCTTGGAGAGGGGGCGCGGGTATGGCTACACCTTC. Full variable domain (remainder filled in from reference TRBV5-5 and TRBJ1-2): DAGVTQSPTHLIKTRGQQVTLRCSPISGHKSVSWYQQVLGQGPQFIFQYYEKEERGRGNFPDRFSARQFPNYSSELNVNALLLGDSALYLCASSLERGRGYGYTFGSGTRLTVV.

J is TRBJ2-2 and V is TRBV5-4, with D hard to call. V lost 2 bases to trimming and J lost 2 bases, with 10 bases between them. The V gene's germline CDR1 is SGHNT and CDR2 YYREEE (reference sequence). The CDR3 extends over 15 amino acids. DNA for the CDR3: TGTGCCAGCAGCTTCGGTCTACCCAACACCGGGGAGCTGTTTTTT. Its protein is CASSFGLPNTGELFF. The full variable domain, in which reference TRBV5-4 and TRBJ2-2 provide the parts outside the CDR3, is ETGVTQSPTHLIKTRGQQVTLRCSSQSGHNTVSWYQQALGQGPQFIFQYYREEENGRGNFPPRFSGLQFPNYSSELNVNALELDDSALYLCASSFGLPNTGELFFGEGSRLTVL.

The sample holds a few counts of this clone. The rearrangement links TRBV5-6 to TRBJ2-1; D not certain. CDR1 is SGHDT, CDR2 YYEEEE, per germline. This CDR3 has 15 amino acids. Trimming removed 2 bases from V and 5 bases from J, with 14 bases in between. CDR3: CASSFGGNFNNEQFF. The CDR3 DNA follows: TGTGCCAGCAGCTTCGGCGGCAACTTTAACAATGAGCAGTTCTTC.

The CDR3 region is CASSLALAGAGEQFF. In DNA form, the CDR3 reads TGTGCCAGCAGCTTAGCGCTAGCGGGAGCGGGTGAGCAGTTCTTC. This chain links TRBV7-2 with TRBJ2-1, with 10 bases that match TRBD2. Looked up from germline, CDR1 is SGHTA and CDR2 is FQGNSA. V shed 0 bases, J shed 9 bases, and the junction held 5 bases outside the gene matches. The CDR3 length is 15 residues. Complete variable domain (other parts from reference TRBV7-2 and TRBJ2-1): GAGVSQSPSNKVTEKGKDVELRCDPISGHTALYWYRQSLGQGLEFLIYFQGNSAPDKSGLPSDRFSAERTGGSVSTLTIQRTQQEDSAVYLCASSLALAGAGEQFFGPGTRLTVL.

V usage is TRBV2 and J usage is TRBJ2-1; 7 bases are a match to TRBD2. This CDR3 region has 14 residues. J gave up 4 bases and V 4 bases, and 4 bases lay outside the gene matches. Per germline, CDR1 SNHLY and CDR2 FYNNEI. The CDR3 loop reads CASSGRGGYNEQFF. The CDR3 nucleotides read TGTGCCAGCAGTGGCCGGGGAGGGTACAATGAGCAGTTCTTC.

The J gene is TRBJ2-3, the V gene TRBV5-1, with TRBD2 matching 16 bases. This CDR3 region has 18 residues. J was trimmed by 5 bases and V by 4 bases; bases with no gene match: 10. Germline values: CDR1 SGHRS, CDR2 YFSETQ. CDR3 coding DNA: TGCGCCAGCAGCCCTCCGGGACTAGCGGGGGGGCCTAGAGATACGCAGTATTTT. Residues: CASSPPGLAGGPRDTQYF. Full variable domain (remainder filled in from reference TRBV5-1 and TRBJ2-3): KAGVTQTPRYLIKTRGQQVTLSCSPISGHRSVSWYQQTPGQGLQFLFEYFSETQRNKGNFPGRFSGRQFSNSRSEMNVSTLELGDSALYLCASSPPGLAGGPRDTQYFGPGTRLTVL.

The V call is TRBV5-1, the J call TRBJ1-5, with a possible D match to TRBD1 (6 bases). The CDR3 sequence is 13 residues long. V lost 5 bases and J lost 4, with 10 bases in between. Germline loops: CDR1 SGHRS, CDR2 YFSETQ. CDR3 sequence (DNA): TGCGCCAGCAGTTCTGGACAGAATCAGCCCCAGCATTTT. Amino acids: CASSSGQNQPQHF.

The genes are TRBV7-2 and TRBJ1-1; 8 bases are a match to TRBD1. The trim removed 5 bases at V and 4 bases at J, leaving 3 bases unmatched. The CDR3 consists of 13 residues. Germline CDR1 is SGHTA and CDR2 is FQGNSA. CDR3 sequence reads: CASSDRGSTEAFF. The CDR3 DNA reads as TGTGCCAGCAGCGACAGGGGAAGCACTGAAGCTTTCTTT.

V is TRBV4-1 and J is TRBJ2-3, with TRBD2 matching 7 bases. CDR3 size: 16 residues. The germline gives CDR1 MGHRA, CDR2 YSYEKL. V shed 2 bases and J 1 base; nucleotides not matched to a gene: 6. The CDR3 sequence is CASSQPLARGTDTQYF. CDR3 DNA sequence: TGCGCCAGCAGCCAACCACTAGCGAGAGGCACAGATACGCAGTATTTT.

The chain is built from TRBV2 and TRBJ2-2; 7 bases line up with TRBD2. Germline V lookup: CDR1 SNHLY, CDR2 FYNNEI. The V segment lost 7 bases and the J segment 7 bases; nucleotides outside the gene matches: 9. CDR3 length: 14 residues. The CDR3 spells CASKRGNEGGELFF. Here the CDR3 DNA reads TGTGCCAGCAAGCGGGGCAACGAGGGCGGGGAGCTGTTTTTT. Variable domain in full (rest from reference TRBV2 and TRBJ2-2): EPEVTQTPSHQVTQMGQEVILRCVPISNHLYFYWYRQILGQKVEFLVSFYNNEISEKSEIFDDQFSVERPDGSNFTLKIRSTKLEDSAMYFCASKRGNEGGELFFGEGSRLTVL.

A remark on this clone: In the same sample, other DNA sequences code for this CDR3. The rearrangement links TRBV7-9 to TRBJ1-5; D is possibly TRBD1 (5 bases). V lost 1 base and J lost 5, with 6 bases in between. The CDR3 has 13 residues. The germline V gene has CDR1 SEHNR and CDR2 FQNEAQ (reference sequence). The CDR3, as DNA: TGTGCCAGCAGCTTAGGCAGGGATCAGCCCCAGCATTTT. Its translation: CASSLGRDQPQHF. The whole variable domain, remainder taken from reference TRBV7-9 and TRBJ1-5, is DTGVSQNPRHKITKRGQNVTFRCDPISEHNRLYWYRQTLGQGPEFLTYFQNEAQLEKSRLLSDRFSAERPKGSFSTLEIQRTEQGDSAMYLCASSLGRDQPQHFGDGTRLSIL.

This clone was observed a few times. The chain carries TRBV6-6 and TRBJ1-1; TRBD1 is a possible D gene (5 bases). There are 15 residues in the CDR3. Per the germline V gene, CDR1 is MNHNY and CDR2 is SVGAGI (reference sequence). The V end lost 7 bases, the J end lost 5 bases, and 20 bases lay between the germline ends. The CDR3 DNA follows: TGTGCCAGCAAAGCTCAGGGTCCCGCGGGAACTGAAGCTTTCTTT. It translates to CASKAQGPAGTEAFF.

The chain joins TRBV5-5 to TRBJ1-5; TRBD1 aligns across 8 bases. The trim removed 3 bases at V and 6 bases at J, leaving 11 bases unmatched. CDR1 SGHKS and CDR2 YYEKEE come from the germline V gene (reference sequence). This CDR3 comprises 16 residues. CDR3: CASSSWPRGRVQPQHF. CDR3 nucleotide sequence: TGTGCCAGCAGCTCTTGGCCCAGGGGGCGCGTTCAGCCCCAGCATTTT.